This entry concerns a single T cell receptor (beta chain). Its specificity is not known. Primers for the PCR totalled 60 Vbeta and 13 Jbeta. The method was immunoSEQ multiplex PCR; TCRdb's version includes in-frame clones alone and lacks a portion of them. This sample has approximately 160,000 clones; 80% occur once, and the top ten carry roughly 1.9%. These data originate in a study of cytomegalovirus exposure and HLA in healthy donors. Study-wide results and limits: Earlier findings revealed that most TCR beta V segments proved productive either about 87% or about 30% of the time. Confirmation was obtained in vitro that a few CMV-associated chains are specific for CMV antigens.

V gave up 1 base and J gave up 5 bases, with 10 bases separating them. Germline V CDR1 and CDR2: MNHEY, SMNVEV (reference sequence). This CDR3 is 14 amino acids long. V is TRBV27 and J is TRBJ2-3; a weak D match, TRBD2 (5 bases). The specimen sequenced was PBMCs. The sequence came from a human donor in good health. CDR3 region: CASSLWRAGDTQYF. The CDR3 nucleotides are TGTGCCAGCAGTTTATGGCGGGCCGGAGATACGCAGTATTTT.